A single sample is the source of the 16 T cell receptor beta chains below, sequenced in a study of blood T cell repertoires in COVID-19. Some clones are missing from TCRdb's copy, which holds only in-frame ones; the method was immunoSEQ multiplex PCR. Found here are about 75,000 clones, about 74% of them singletons; the top ten hold 2.6%. The source material was peripheral blood. These receptors originate from a human donor with acute or convalescent COVID-19. The donor label of this sample is uncertain.

V and J are TRBV21-1 and TRBJ2-2; the DNA was not used to check the table's D call, TRBD1. TRBV21-1 is assigned pseudogene status. The CDR3 extends over 13 amino acids. CDR3 in amino acids: CAVLALCTGELFF. In DNA, the CDR3 is TGTGCCGTTTTGGCCCTTTGTACCGGGGAGCTGTTTTTT.

This chain uses TRBV28 with TRBJ1-4; 8 bases line up with TRBD1. The ends lost 5 bases at V and 2 bases at J; junction bases unmatched: 7. Germline lookup yields CDR1 MDHEN and CDR2 SYDVKM. The CDR3 has 16 amino acids. The CDR3 DNA reads TGTGCCAGCAGTATCCCACAGGGGGGGACTAATGAAAAACTGTTTTTT. This sequence encodes CASSIPQGGTNEKLFF.

V is TRBV11-1 and J is TRBJ2-6, with D hard to call. This CDR3 is built from 14 residues. Germline CDR1 is SGHAT and CDR2 is FQDESV (reference sequence). V was cut by 5 bases and J by 2 bases, with 7 bases left in between. The CDR3 region has the DNA TGTGCCAGCAGCCGGTTTACTGGGGCCAACGTCCTGACTTTC. Protein product: CASSRFTGANVLTF.

The chain employs TRBV28 and TRBJ1-5; a possible D gene is TRBD1 (6 bases). Germline lookup yields CDR1 MDHEN and CDR2 SYDVKM. The CDR3 totals 15 residues. Trimming removed 5 bases at V and 3 bases at J, with 14 bases between. In DNA, the CDR3 is TGTGCCAGCAGTCAACAGGGCCCCCTCAATCAGCCCCAGCATTTT. Amino acid sequence: CASSQQGPLNQPQHF. The full variable domain, rest sourced from reference TRBV28 and TRBJ1-5, is DVKVTQSSRYLVKRTGEKVFLECVQDMDHENMFWYRQDPGLGLRLIYFSYDVKMKEKGDIPEGYSVSREKKERFSLILESASTNQTSMYLCASSQQGPLNQPQHFGDGTRLSIL.

The chain combines TRBV7-2 with TRBJ1-1; perhaps TRBD1 as D (6 bases). The V gene lost 5 bases and the J gene lost 4 bases, with 14 bases spanning the gap. The CDR3 runs to 14 residues. CDR1 and CDR2 (germline): SGHTA, FQGNSA. CDR3 amino acids: CASSTQGHTTEAFF. For the CDR3, the DNA is TGTGCCAGCAGCACCCAGGGGCATACCACTGAAGCTTTCTTT.

This clone was detected only once. The rearrangement links TRBV5-1 to TRBJ2-3; TRBD2 agrees at 11 bases. Germline V gene data show CDR1 as SGHRS and CDR2 as YFSETQ. Trimming took 4 bases from V and 1 from J; bases not matched to a gene: 5. CDR3 size: 16 residues. DNA of the CDR3: TGCGCCAGCAGCCCGGGACTAGCGGCCGGCACAGATACGCAGTATTTT. This translates into CASSPGLAAGTDTQYF.

The rearrangement uses TRBV4-3 and TRBJ2-5, with a tentative D call TRBD2 (5 bases). CDR3 length: 14 amino acids. Trimming took 0 bases from V and 2 from J, leaving 7 bases between them. Germline V gene sequence: CDR1 LGHNA, CDR2 YSLEER. The DNA of the CDR3 is TGCGCCAGCAGCCAAGATTGGAGGCAAGAGACCCAGTACTTC. Its protein product is CASSQDWRQETQYF.

The gene calls are TRBV5-4 and TRBJ2-1; 9 nucleotides align to TRBD2. V trimming: 4 bases; J trimming: 5 bases; junction bases outside the gene matches: 4. CDR3 size: 14 residues. Germline-derived CDR1 and CDR2 are SGHNT and YYREEE (reference sequence). CDR3 region: CASSRSGGNNEQFF. Written as DNA, the CDR3 is TGTGCCAGCAGCCGTAGCGGGGGTAACAATGAGCAGTTCTTC.

This clone has just a few counts. V is TRBV28 and J is TRBJ1-2; possible D gene TRBD1, 5 bases. The CDR3 extends over 15 amino acids. V shed 5 bases and J shed 0 bases, with 13 bases lying between them. Germline V lookup: CDR1 MDHEN, CDR2 SYDVKM. The CDR3, as DNA: TGTGCCAGCAGTCTCGCCGGGGGGGCTAACTATGGCTACACCTTC. Translating gives CASSLAGGANYGYTF.

The chain combines TRBV7-2 with TRBJ2-2; D unresolved. In germline, CDR1 is SGHTA, CDR2 FQGNSA. CDR3 size: 15 residues. V shed 1 base and J shed 7 bases, with 13 bases lying between them. This CDR3 reads CASSLGSENGGELFF. The CDR3 DNA reads TGTGCCAGCAGCTTAGGCTCGGAGAACGGCGGGGAGCTGTTTTTT. Filled out from reference TRBV7-2 and TRBJ2-2, the complete variable domain reads GAGVSQSPSNKVTEKGKDVELRCDPISGHTALYWYRQSLGQGLEFLIYFQGNSAPDKSGLPSDRFSAERTGGSVSTLTIQRTQQEDSAVYLCASSLGSENGGELFFGEGSRLTVL.

V is TRBV7-3 and J is TRBJ2-7, with 7 bases identical to TRBD1. Germline V gene data show CDR1 as SGHTA and CDR2 as FQGTGA. This CDR3 comprises 14 residues. V lost 1 base, J lost 1 base, and 1 base stayed unmatched. The CDR3 spells CASSLNRGSYEQYF. The CDR3, as DNA: TGTGCCAGCAGCTTAAACAGGGGTTCCTACGAGCAGTACTTC.

The rearrangement uses TRBV5-5 and TRBJ2-3; the match to TRBD2 covers 7 bases. Per germline, CDR1 SGHKS and CDR2 YYEKEE (reference sequence). The CDR3 has 16 amino acids. Trimming cost V 1 base and J 3 bases; bases outside gene matches: 8. In DNA form, the CDR3 reads TGTGCCAGCAGCTTGAAGGCAGGGAGGGGTACAGATACGCAGTATTTT. Translating it yields CASSLKAGRGTDTQYF.

The rearrangement joins TRBV5-4 to TRBJ2-7; 7 positions match TRBD1. Trimming removed 2 bases from V and 3 bases from J; junction bases left unmatched: 8. CDR3 length: 15 residues. CDR1 is SGHNT and CDR2 is YYREEE in the germline V gene (reference sequence). CDR3: CASSFSDRTHYEQYF. DNA for the CDR3: TGTGCCAGCAGCTTCTCGGACAGGACTCACTACGAGCAGTACTTC. Full variable domain (outside the CDR3, taken from reference TRBV5-4 and TRBJ2-7): ETGVTQSPTHLIKTRGQQVTLRCSSQSGHNTVSWYQQALGQGPQFIFQYYREEENGRGNFPPRFSGLQFPNYSSELNVNALELDDSALYLCASSFSDRTHYEQYFGPGTRLTVT.

The J gene is TRBJ2-7, the V gene TRBV7-2, with D possibly matching TRBD2 (6 bases). CDR3 length equals 15 residues. Germline V lookup: CDR1 SGHTA, CDR2 FQGNSA. V lost 7 bases and J 5 bases, leaving 21 bases between the germline ends. CDR3: CASTHGFDGGHEQYF. The CDR3 nucleotides are TGTGCCAGCACCCACGGCTTTGACGGAGGGCACGAGCAGTACTTC.

This rearrangement joins TRBV4-1 to TRBJ1-6, with unresolved D. V gave up 2 bases and J gave up 4 bases, with 9 bases separating them. This CDR3 region has 15 residues. Germline lookup yields CDR1 MGHRA and CDR2 YSYEKL. The CDR3 nucleotides read TGCGCCAGCAGCCAATATGCCCAGTATAATTCACCCCTCCACTTT. Translation gives CASSQYAQYNSPLHF.

This clone showed up just a few times. J is TRBJ1-2 and V is TRBV3-1 (or the pseudogene TRBV3-2); 8 nucleotides agree with TRBD1. The length of the CDR3 is 12 residues. Trimming at V came to 4 bases and at J to 7 bases, leaving 2 bases not matched to a gene. Germline V gene data show CDR1 as LGHDT and CDR2 as YNNKEL (reference sequence). The DNA of the CDR3 is TGTGCCAGCAGCCTAGGACAGGGTGGCTACACCTTC. Protein product: CASSLGQGGYTF.